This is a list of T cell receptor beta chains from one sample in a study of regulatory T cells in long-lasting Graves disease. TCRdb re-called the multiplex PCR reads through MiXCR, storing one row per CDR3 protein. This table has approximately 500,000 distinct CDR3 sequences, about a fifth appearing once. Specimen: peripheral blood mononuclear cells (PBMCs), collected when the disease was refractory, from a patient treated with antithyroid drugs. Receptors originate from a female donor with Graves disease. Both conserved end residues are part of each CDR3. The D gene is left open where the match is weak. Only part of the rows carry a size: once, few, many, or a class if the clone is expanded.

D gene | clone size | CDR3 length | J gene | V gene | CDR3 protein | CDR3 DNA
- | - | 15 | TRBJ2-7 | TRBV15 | CATSRDGGQTYEQYF | TGTGCCACCAGCAGAGATGGTGGCCAGACCTACGAGCAGTACTTC
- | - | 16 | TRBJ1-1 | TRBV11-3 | CASSRRPGGLNTEAFF | TGTGCCAGCAGCCGAAGACCGGGGGGTCTGAACACTGAAGCTTTCTTT
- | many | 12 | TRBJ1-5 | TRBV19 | CASSLQGPPQHF | TGTGCCAGTAGTCTCCAGGGGCCGCCCCAGCATTTT
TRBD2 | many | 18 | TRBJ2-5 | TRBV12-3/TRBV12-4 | CASSTGTSGGWSKETQYF | TGTGCCAGCAGCACCGGGACTAGCGGGGGTTGGTCAAAAGAGACCCAGTACTTC
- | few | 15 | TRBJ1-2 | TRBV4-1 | CASSHRAGLGYGYTF | TGCGCCAGCAGCCATAGGGCAGGGCTAGGCTATGGCTACACCTTC
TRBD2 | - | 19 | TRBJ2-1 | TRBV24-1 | CATSDLGLANTRGGNEQFF | TGTGCCACCAGTGACCTGGGACTAGCCAATACAAGAGGAGGCAATGAGCAGTTCTTC
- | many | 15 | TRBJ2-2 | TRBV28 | CASSLWAGPTGELFF | TGTGCCAGCAGTTTATGGGCAGGCCCCACCGGGGAGCTGTTTTTT
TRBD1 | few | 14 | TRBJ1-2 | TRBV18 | CASSPARGDYGYTF | TGTGCCAGCTCACCCGCCAGGGGGGACTATGGCTACACCTTC
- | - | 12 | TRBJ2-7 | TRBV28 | CASSYLGYEQYF | TGTGCCAGCAGTTACTTGGGCTACGAGCAGTACTTC
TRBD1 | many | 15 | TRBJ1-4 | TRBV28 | CASSFTGGGGEKLFF | TGTGCCAGCAGTTTCACAGGGGGCGGCGGTGAAAAACTGTTTTTT
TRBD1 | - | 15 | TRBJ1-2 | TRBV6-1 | CASSPGRYRGNGYTF | TGTGCCAGCAGCCCAGGAAGATACAGGGGTAACGGCTACACCTTC
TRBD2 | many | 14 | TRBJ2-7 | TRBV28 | CASRLLAGGTEQYF | TGTGCCAGCAGGTTACTAGCGGGGGGGACCGAGCAGTACTTC
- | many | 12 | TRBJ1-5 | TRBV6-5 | CASSWFNQPQHF | TGTGCCAGCAGTTGGTTCAATCAGCCCCAGCATTTT
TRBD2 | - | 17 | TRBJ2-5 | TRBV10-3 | CAISGQASGGIQETQYF | TGTGCCATCAGTGGACAGGCTAGCGGGGGAATTCAAGAGACCCAGTACTTC
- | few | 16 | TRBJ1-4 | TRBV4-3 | CASSQDRRGENEKLFF | TGCGCCAGCAGCCAAGATCGGCGGGGAGAAAATGAAAAACTGTTTTTT
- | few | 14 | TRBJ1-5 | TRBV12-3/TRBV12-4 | CASSFGRSNQPQHF | TGTGCCAGCAGTTTCGGTAGGAGCAATCAGCCCCAGCATTTT
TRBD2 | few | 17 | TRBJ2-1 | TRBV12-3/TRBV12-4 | CASSPWSGSSSYNEQFF | TGTGCCAGCAGTCCTTGGAGCGGGAGCTCGTCCTACAATGAGCAGTTCTTC
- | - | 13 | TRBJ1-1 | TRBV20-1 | CSARDVQGTGAFF | TGCAGTGCTAGGGACGTCCAAGGGACTGGAGCTTTCTTT
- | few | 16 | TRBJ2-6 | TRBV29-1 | CSVELDQGYGANVLTF | TGCAGCGTCGAACTCGACCAGGGTTATGGGGCCAACGTCCTGACTTTC
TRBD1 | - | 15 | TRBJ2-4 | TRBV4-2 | CASSQDLGQGDIQYF | TGTGCCAGCAGCCAAGATTTAGGACAGGGGGACATTCAGTACTTC
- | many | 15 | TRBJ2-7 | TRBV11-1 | CASSGRIGSLDEQYF | TGTGCCAGCAGCGGGCGAATCGGGTCCCTCGACGAGCAGTACTTC
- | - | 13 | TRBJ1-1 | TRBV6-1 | CASSIKMNTEAFF | TGTGCCAGCAGCATTAAAATGAACACTGAAGCTTTCTTT
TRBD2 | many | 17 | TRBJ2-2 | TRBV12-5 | CASGLAVAGARTGELFF | TGTGCTAGTGGTTTGGCTGTAGCGGGGGCGAGGACCGGGGAGCTGTTTTTT
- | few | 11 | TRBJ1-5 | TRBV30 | CAWKLGEPQHF | TGTGCCTGGAAACTAGGGGAGCCCCAGCATTTT
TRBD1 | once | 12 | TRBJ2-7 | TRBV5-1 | CASSRDSREQYF | TGCGCCAGCAGCCGGGACAGCCGCGAGCAGTACTTC
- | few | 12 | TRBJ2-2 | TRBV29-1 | CSVQSSLGELFF | TGCAGCGTCCAATCGTCCCTCGGGGAGCTGTTTTTT
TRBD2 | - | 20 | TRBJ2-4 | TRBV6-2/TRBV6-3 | CASSYSGLAGGALRNDIQYF | TGTGCCAGCAGTTACTCCGGACTAGCGGGGGGGGCTTTAAGGAATGACATTCAGTACTTC
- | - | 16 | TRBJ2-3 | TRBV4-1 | CASSQDYSISTDTQYF | TGCGCCAGCAGCCAAGATTACAGTATAAGCACAGATACGCAGTATTTT
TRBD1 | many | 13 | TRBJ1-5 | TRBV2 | CASRADRAQPQHF | TGTGCCAGCAGGGCGGACAGGGCGCAGCCCCAGCATTTT
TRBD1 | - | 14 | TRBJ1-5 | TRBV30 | CAWRDRGGGQPQHF | TGTGCCTGGAGGGACAGGGGAGGCGGTCAGCCCCAGCATTTT
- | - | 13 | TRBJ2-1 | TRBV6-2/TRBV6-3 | CASRNAGDNEQFF | TGTGCCAGCAGAAACGCAGGTGATAATGAGCAGTTCTTC
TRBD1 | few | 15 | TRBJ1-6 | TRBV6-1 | CASSPGGMDNSPLHF | TGTGCCAGCTCACCAGGGGGAATGGATAATTCACCCCTCCACTTT
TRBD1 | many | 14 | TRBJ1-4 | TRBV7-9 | CASSRGGLNEKLFF | TGTGCCAGCAGCAGAGGGGGCTTAAATGAAAAACTGTTTTTT
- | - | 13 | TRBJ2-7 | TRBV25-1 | CASSERSLDEQYF | TGTGCCAGCAGTGAACGAAGTTTAGACGAGCAGTACTTC
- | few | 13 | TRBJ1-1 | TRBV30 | CAWSVTGGAEAFF | TGTGCCTGGAGTGTAACCGGGGGAGCTGAAGCTTTCTTT
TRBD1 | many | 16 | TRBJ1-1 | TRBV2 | CASSITRTGENTEAFF | TGTGCCAGCAGTATTACTAGGACAGGAGAGAACACTGAAGCTTTCTTT
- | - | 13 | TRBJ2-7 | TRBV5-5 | CASSHPEPDEQYF | TGTGCCAGCAGCCATCCGGAGCCGGACGAGCAGTACTTC
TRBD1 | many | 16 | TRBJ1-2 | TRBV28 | CASSLTGGSLYYGYTF | TGTGCCAGCAGTTTAACAGGGGGCAGTTTATACTATGGCTACACCTTC
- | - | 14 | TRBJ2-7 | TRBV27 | CASRTRVPSYEQYF | TGTGCCAGCAGAACGAGGGTACCCTCCTACGAGCAGTACTTC
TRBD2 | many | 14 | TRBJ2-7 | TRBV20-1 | CSASRTSATYEQYF | TGCAGTGCTAGTCGGACTAGCGCAACCTACGAGCAGTACTTC
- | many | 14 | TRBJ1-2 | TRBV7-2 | CASSFQVTVGGYTF | TGTGCCAGCAGCTTTCAGGTGACGGTGGGCGGCTACACCTTC
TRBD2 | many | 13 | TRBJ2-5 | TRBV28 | CASSSGGRETQYF | TGTGCCAGCAGTTCCGGGGGGAGAGAGACCCAGTACTTC
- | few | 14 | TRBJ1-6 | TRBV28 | CASSLWDHNSPLHF | TGTGCCAGCAGTTTATGGGACCATAATTCACCCCTCCACTTT
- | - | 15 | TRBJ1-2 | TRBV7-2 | CASSLPPDRVYGYTF | TGTGCCAGCAGCTTACCCCCTGACAGAGTTTATGGCTACACCTTC
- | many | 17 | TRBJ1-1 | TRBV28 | CASSPTDSILMNTEAFF | TGTGCCAGCAGTCCCACGGACAGTATCCTAATGAACACTGAAGCTTTCTTT
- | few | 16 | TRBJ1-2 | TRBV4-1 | CASSQGRLGRGYGYTF | TGCGCCAGCAGCCAAGGACGGCTGGGCAGGGGCTATGGCTACACCTTC
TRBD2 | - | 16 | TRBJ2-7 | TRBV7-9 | CASSSSPGLAAYEQCF | TGTGCCAGCAGCTCTTCACCGGGACTAGCGGCTTACGAGCAGTGCTTC
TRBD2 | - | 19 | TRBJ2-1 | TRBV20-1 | CSARVPGTSGRAWSDEQFF | TGCAGTGCTAGAGTTCCCGGGACTAGCGGGAGGGCTTGGTCCGATGAGCAGTTCTTC
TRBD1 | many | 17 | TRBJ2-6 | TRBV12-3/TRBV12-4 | CASSLTGFGSGANVLTF | TGTGCCAGCAGTTTGACAGGGTTTGGCTCTGGGGCCAACGTCCTGACTTTC
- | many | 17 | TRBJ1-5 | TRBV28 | CASRWDGVSDSNQPQHF | TGTGCCAGCAGGTGGGACGGAGTGTCGGATAGCAATCAGCCCCAGCATTTT
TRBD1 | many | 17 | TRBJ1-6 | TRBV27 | CASRPRTGFKTNSPLHF | TGTGCCAGCAGGCCACGGACAGGGTTTAAGACTAATTCACCCCTCCACTTT
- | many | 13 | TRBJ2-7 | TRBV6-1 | CATVRDVSYEQYF | TGTGCCACTGTTCGGGACGTATCCTACGAGCAGTACTTC
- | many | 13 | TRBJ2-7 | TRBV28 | CASSLPGEGEQYF | TGTGCCAGCAGTTTACCCGGGGAAGGAGAGCAGTACTTC
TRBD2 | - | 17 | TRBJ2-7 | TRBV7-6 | CASSVPRLAGEGYEQYF | TGTGCCAGCAGCGTACCGAGACTAGCGGGGGAAGGGTACGAGCAGTACTTC
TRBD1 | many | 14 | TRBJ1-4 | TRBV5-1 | CASRTGTDMEKLFF | TGCGCCAGCAGGACCGGGACAGACATGGAAAAACTGTTTTTT
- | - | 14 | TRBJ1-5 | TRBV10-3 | CAISEGGSDQPQHF | TGTGCCATCAGTGAAGGCGGGTCCGATCAGCCCCAGCATTTT
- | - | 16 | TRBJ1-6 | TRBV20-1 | CSARDGLRSYNSPLHF | TGCAGTGCTAGAGATGGGTTGAGGTCCTATAATTCACCCCTCCACTTT
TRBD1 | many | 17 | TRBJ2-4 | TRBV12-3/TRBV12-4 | CASSTQGAGGAKNIQYF | TGTGCCAGCAGTACTCAGGGGGCGGGTGGTGCCAAAAACATTCAGTACTTC
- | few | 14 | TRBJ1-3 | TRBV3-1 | CASSQGQFGNTIYF | TGTGCCAGCAGCCAAGGGCAGTTTGGAAACACCATATATTTT